This is a list of T cell receptor beta chains from one sample in a study of long-term antiretroviral therapy in people with HIV. Method: immunoSEQ multiplex PCR; TCRdb's copy keeps in-frame clones and lacks some. The repertoire includes tens of thousands of clones, over 65% of them detected once, and 4.3% sits in the top ten. The starting material was unsorted PBMCs, obtained around 5.9 years after starting antiretroviral therapy. These receptors were collected from a man between 25 and 39 years old with HIV. The CDR3 runs from the conserved cysteine through the conserved F or W. The D gene is left open where the match is weak. Clone size is not always given. Where it is, it says once, few, many or a class for expanded clones.

clone_size,d_call,v_call,j_call,cdr3_nt,cdr3_aa
NA,NA,TRBV28,TRBJ2-2,TGTGCCAGCAGCCCCCGGACAGCTTACACCGGGGAGCTGTTTTTT,CASSPRTAYTGELFF
NA,TRBD1,TRBV11-2,TRBJ2-1,TGTGCCAGCAGCTCTCAAGGGGGCCGACGTGTTGAGCAGTTCTTC,CASSSQGGRRVEQFF
NA,NA,TRBV28,TRBJ2-7,TGTGCCAGCAGGCCGGGACGGTTTTCATCCTCCTCCTACGAGCAGTACTTC,CASRPGRFSSSSYEQYF
NA,NA,TRBV6-5,TRBJ2-5,TGTGCCAGCAGTTTTAACCTCGGGACTCCGTGGGAGACCCAGTACTTC,CASSFNLGTPWETQYF
few,NA,TRBV11-2,TRBJ2-7,TGTGCCAGCAGCTTATTGCAGGGCTACGAGCAGTACTTC,CASSLLQGYEQYF
NA,NA,TRBV29-1,TRBJ2-2,TGCAGCGCTGTTGACGATGCGAACACCGGGGAGCTGTTTTTT,CSAVDDANTGELFF
NA,NA,TRBV27,TRBJ2-6,TGTGCCAGCAGTTCCAAATTTTCTGGGGCCAACGTCCTGACTTTC,CASSSKFSGANVLTF
NA,NA,TRBV6-1,TRBJ1-1,TGTGCCACCGGGGGGTTCGGGGGCGTAAATGGTGAAGCTTTCTTT,CATGGFGGVNGEAFF
NA,NA,TRBV5-6,TRBJ1-3,TGTGCCAGCAGCTATACTCAGGGAAACACCATATATTTT,CASSYTQGNTIYF
NA,TRBD1,TRBV9,TRBJ1-2,TGTGCCAGCAGCGTAGGGGGGACAGGAAACTATGGCTACACCTTC,CASSVGGTGNYGYTF
NA,NA,TRBV29-1,TRBJ1-3,TGCAGCGTTGAACTGGGAGCTGGAAACACCATATATTTT,CSVELGAGNTIYF
NA,NA,TRBV5-4,TRBJ2-1,TGTGCCAGCAGCGTGGACTTGGAAACGGGGCAGTTCTTC,CASSVDLETGQFF
once,NA,TRBV4-3,TRBJ1-5,TGCGCCAGCAGCCAAGAATCCCCAAGCCATAGCAATCAGCCCCAGCATTTT,CASSQESPSHSNQPQHF
NA,NA,TRBV7-2,TRBJ1-5,TGTGCCAGCAGCCCCCCGCCCGGCAGCAGATATAGCAATCAGCCCCAGCATTTT,CASSPPPGSRYSNQPQHF
medium-sized,TRBD1,TRBV6-1,TRBJ1-3,TGTGCCAGCAGTGACCTGGACAGGGAAGGAAACACCATATATTTT,CASSDLDREGNTIYF
NA,NA,TRBV29-1,TRBJ2-7,TGCAGCGTACGGACAGAAATCTACGAGCAGTACTTC,CSVRTEIYEQYF
NA,NA,TRBV28,TRBJ2-7,TGTGCCAGCAGTTCGACAGTACCCTACGAGCAGTACTTC,CASSSTVPYEQYF
NA,TRBD1,TRBV5-1,TRBJ2-5,TGCGCCAGCAGCCCGGGGGGACAGGGGGTGTTCGAGACCCAGTACTTC,CASSPGGQGVFETQYF
NA,TRBD1,TRBV7-9,TRBJ2-1,TGTGCCAGCAGCACTCAGGGGGCCGTTGGGGATGAGCAGTTCTTC,CASSTQGAVGDEQFF
few,NA,TRBV7-2,TRBJ2-5,TGTGCCAGCAGCCCGTCTATGGGGGGGCCGCCGCCGGGGGGAGAGACCCAGTACTTC,CASSPSMGGPPPGGETQYF
NA,NA,TRBV18,TRBJ2-3,TGTGCCAGCTCACTTGGACAGACAGATACGCAGTATTTT,CASSLGQTDTQYF
NA,NA,TRBV28,TRBJ1-4,TGTGCCAGCACCCGACGGGGGGCTACTAATGAAAAACTGTTTTTT,CASTRRGATNEKLFF
once,NA,TRBV5-1,TRBJ1-1,TGCGCCAGCAGCTTACTCCAAAGGGGGGGGAACACTGAGGCTTTCTTT,CASSLLQRGGNTEAFF
few,NA,TRBV27,TRBJ2-7,TGTGCCAGCAGTTTACTAACAGGGATGGACGAGCAGTACTTC,CASSLLTGMDEQYF
NA,NA,TRBV5-4,TRBJ2-2,TGTGCCAGCAGCTTGGGTGGGGGGCGTCCGAACACCGGGGAGCTGTTTTTT,CASSLGGGRPNTGELFF
NA,TRBD1,TRBV4-2,TRBJ1-6,TGTGCCAGCAGCTTAGCCAGGGGGCTAAACCTTAATTCACCCCTCCACTTT,CASSLARGLNLNSPLHF
NA,TRBD2,TRBV25-1,TRBJ2-1,TGTGCCAGCAGAATTAGCGGGATTCACAATGAGCAGTTCTTC,CASRISGIHNEQFF
NA,TRBD2,TRBV7-8,TRBJ2-3,TGTGCCAGCAGCTTTGGCGGGAGGGCGAGTCGCACAGATACGCAGTATTTT,CASSFGGRASRTDTQYF
once,NA,TRBV5-1,TRBJ2-1,TGCGCCAGCAGCTTAGGGACATACAATGAGCAGTTCTTC,CASSLGTYNEQFF
NA,TRBD1,TRBV19,TRBJ2-3,TGTGCCAGTAGAAGATACGGGACAGGGGTCACAGATACGCAGTATTTT,CASRRYGTGVTDTQYF
NA,NA,TRBV6-4,TRBJ2-1,TGTGCCAGCAGTGAGGGGAGCTACAATGAGCAGTTCTTC,CASSEGSYNEQFF
NA,TRBD1,TRBV29-1,TRBJ1-1,TGCAGCGTTGACAGGGGGAAGGCTGAAGCTTTCTTT,CSVDRGKAEAFF